Presented here are 22 T cell receptor beta chains from one specimen sequenced in a study of OX40 agonist ivuxolimab in advanced cancers. Sequenced by immunoSEQ multiplex PCR; TCRdb stores in-frame clones only, minus some. Among about 93,000 clones listed, roughly 89% were seen once. The sample consisted of CD4+ or CD8+ T cells sorted from blood, taken in a trial of the OX40 agonist ivuxolimab. Every receptor here comes from an adult with an advanced solid tumor such as melanoma, head and neck, liver or kidney cancer.

This clone appeared once. In nucleotides, the CDR3 is TGTGCCAGCAGCTTGTTGGCAGGGCGGACTGAAGCTTTCTTT. Its translation is CASSLLAGRTEAFF. This chain joins TRBV5-4 and TRBJ1-1; tentatively, D is TRBD1 (5 bases). CDR3 length: 14 amino acids. Germline CDR1 SGHNT, CDR2 YYREEE (reference sequence). The V and J ends lost 1 base and 5 bases respectively, with 12 bases between them. The full variable domain, rest sourced from reference TRBV5-4 and TRBJ1-1, is ETGVTQSPTHLIKTRGQQVTLRCSSQSGHNTVSWYQQALGQGPQFIFQYYREEENGRGNFPPRFSGLQFPNYSSELNVNALELDDSALYLCASSLLAGRTEAFFGQGTRLTVV.

The chain joins TRBV6-6 to TRBJ2-2, with D perhaps TRBD2 (6 bases). The CDR3 runs 14 residues. Trimming took 8 bases from V and 7 from J, leaving 17 bases between them. Germline V gene lookup returns CDR1 MNHNY and CDR2 SVGAGI (reference sequence). The CDR3 sequence: CASGPGLLSGELFF. CDR3 sequence (DNA): TGTGCCAGCGGACCGGGACTCCTTAGCGGGGAGCTGTTTTTT.

V and J are TRBV5-1 and TRBJ1-3, with no clear D. The CDR3 is 14 amino acids. CDR1 SGHRS and CDR2 YFSETQ come from the germline V gene. V lost 7 bases, J lost 0 bases, and 11 bases lay in between. The CDR3 sequence: CASRDLSSGNTIYF. In DNA, the CDR3 is TGCGCCAGCCGTGACTTAAGCTCTGGAAACACCATATATTTT.

This sequence joins TRBV7-2 and TRBJ1-5; D might be TRBD1 (5 bases). Germline CDR1 and CDR2: SGHTA and FQGNSA. This CDR3 spans 15 amino acids. V lost 5 bases, J lost 4 bases, and 15 bases lay in between. The CDR3 is CASSPPGQLNQPQHF. In nucleotides, the CDR3 is TGTGCCAGCAGCCCCCCCGGACAACTAAATCAGCCCCAGCATTTT.

This rearrangement joins TRBV18 to TRBJ1-3; maybe TRBD1 (5 bases). The germline V gene encodes CDR1 KGHSH and CDR2 LQKENI. Trimming removed 6 bases at V and 4 bases at J, with 10 bases between. The CDR3 has 13 amino acids. The chain's CDR3 is CASSSDSGNTIYF. DNA for the CDR3: TGTGCCAGCTCCTCTGACAGCGGAAACACCATATATTTT.

The sample holds a few counts of this clone. The rearrangement links TRBV7-9 to TRBJ2-5, with D possibly matching TRBD1 (5 bases). The CDR3 has 14 residues. Trimming removed 3 bases from V and 5 bases from J, with 13 bases in between. Per the germline V gene, CDR1 is SEHNR and CDR2 is FQNEAQ (reference sequence). CDR3 amino acids: CASSLQQVKETQYF. The CDR3, as DNA: TGTGCCAGCAGCTTGCAACAGGTTAAGGAGACCCAGTACTTC. The full variable domain, its missing parts supplied by reference TRBV7-9 and TRBJ2-5, is DTGVSQNPRHKITKRGQNVTFRCDPISEHNRLYWYRQTLGQGPEFLTYFQNEAQLEKSRLLSDRFSAERPKGSFSTLEIQRTEQGDSAMYLCASSLQQVKETQYFGPGTRLLVL.

The J gene is TRBJ2-2, the V gene TRBV15; possibly TRBD2 for D (6 bases). This CDR3 comprises 19 residues. Trimming cost V 0 bases and J 4 bases, with 21 bases left between them. Germline V lookup: CDR1 LNHNV, CDR2 YYDKDF (reference sequence). CDR3: CATSRDTRLDNAATGELFF. In DNA form, the CDR3 reads TGTGCCACCAGCAGAGATACTCGACTAGATAATGCAGCCACCGGGGAGCTGTTTTTT.

The CDR3 reads CASKITVNEKLFF. For the CDR3, the DNA is TGTGCCAGTAAGATCACCGTTAATGAAAAACTGTTTTTT. This chain links TRBV19 with TRBJ1-4, with D hard to call. The CDR3 spans 13 residues. V was trimmed by 7 bases and J by 4 bases, leaving 10 bases between them. Germline V CDR1 and CDR2: LNHDA, SQIVND (reference sequence). The full variable domain, completed using reference TRBV19 and TRBJ1-4, is DGGITQSPKYLFRKEGQNVTLSCEQNLNHDAMYWYRQDPGQGLRLIYYSQIVNDFQKGDIAEGYSVSREKKESFPLTVTSAQKNPTAFYLCASKITVNEKLFFGSGTQLSVL.

This clone was observed a single time. This sequence joins TRBV7-2 and TRBJ1-3; no definite D call. Deletions cut 5 bases from V and 2 bases from J, with 19 bases between. The CDR3 spans 17 residues. Germline CDR1 SGHTA, CDR2 FQGNSA. CDR3 sequence: CASSQHPRENAGNTIYF. CDR3 coding DNA: TGTGCCAGCAGCCAACACCCGAGGGAAAACGCTGGAAACACCATATATTTT.

The CDR3 DNA reads TGTGCCAGCAGCTTGGGCGCGGGGAACACTGAAGCTTTCTTT. Its protein product is CASSLGAGNTEAFF. V is TRBV5-6 and J is TRBJ1-1, with unresolved D. The CDR3 covers 14 residues. V was trimmed by 0 bases and J by 1 base, leaving 7 bases between them. CDR1 is SGHDT and CDR2 is YYEEEE in the germline V gene.

This clone was seen once. The J gene is TRBJ1-2, the V gene TRBV10-3; D unresolved. There are 14 residues in the CDR3. Germline V CDR1 and CDR2: ENHRY, SYGVKD. V lost 4 bases and J lost 7, with 16 bases in between. The CDR3 DNA follows: TGTGCCATCAGTGGGTACAGCGAGCCGGGTGGCTACACCTTC. Translated, it gives CAISGYSEPGGYTF.

The chain carries TRBV9 and TRBJ2-5, with TRBD2 matching over 10 bases. Per germline, CDR1 SGDLS and CDR2 YYNGEE. This CDR3 comprises 15 residues. Trimming cost V 3 bases and J 4 bases; bases outside gene matches: 6. The CDR3 loop reads CASSAAGGLVETQYF. Here the CDR3 DNA reads TGTGCCAGCAGCGCAGCGGGAGGGCTAGTAGAGACCCAGTACTTC.

This chain joins TRBV2 and TRBJ2-3; D not resolved. The V gene lost 6 bases and the J gene lost 2 bases, with 18 bases spanning the gap. CDR3 length equals 16 residues. The germline CDR1 and CDR2 sequences are SNHLY and FYNNEI. The CDR3 coding sequence is TGTGCCAGCAGCCTCGGCCCGGGTTTGACCACAGATACGCAGTATTTT. It translates to CASSLGPGLTTDTQYF.

V is TRBV11-2 and J is TRBJ2-7, with TRBD2 matching 9 bases. Germline V gene lookup returns CDR1 SGHAT and CDR2 FQNNGV. V lost 1 base, J lost 5 bases, and 18 bases stayed unmatched. The CDR3 spans 19 residues. The CDR3 here is CASSLVPGGGAAKLDEQYF. The CDR3 DNA reads as TGTGCCAGCAGCTTAGTTCCTGGCGGGGGGGCCGCCAAGCTGGACGAGCAGTACTTC.

This clone came up once. This chain uses TRBV6-5 with TRBJ1-1; D uncertain. Germline V CDR1 and CDR2: MNHEY, SVGAGI. Trimming stripped 1 base from V and 5 bases from J, with 14 bases between. The CDR3 is made up of 15 amino acids. Here the CDR3 DNA reads TGTGCCAGCAGTTACTTGCCCCGCGGGGTGACTGAAGCTTTCTTT. Residues: CASSYLPRGVTEAFF.

The chain employs TRBV5-1 and TRBJ2-7; unclear D gene. The germline CDR1 and CDR2 sequences are SGHRS and YFSETQ. The CDR3 loop spans 14 amino acids. Trimming took 5 bases from V and 2 from J, leaving 14 bases between them. The CDR3 protein is CASSPRANAYEQYF. The CDR3 coding sequence is TGCGCCAGCAGTCCACGGGCTAACGCCTACGAGCAGTACTTC. Combining the CDR3 with reference TRBV5-1 and TRBJ2-7 gives the whole variable domain KAGVTQTPRYLIKTRGQQVTLSCSPISGHRSVSWYQQTPGQGLQFLFEYFSETQRNKGNFPGRFSGRQFSNSRSEMNVSTLELGDSALYLCASSPRANAYEQYFGPGTRLTVT.

This rearrangement joins TRBV19 to TRBJ1-5; unclear D gene. V lost 0 bases to trimming and J lost 10 bases, with 10 bases between them. Germline CDR1 reads LNHDA; CDR2 reads SQIVND (reference sequence). The CDR3 spans 13 residues. The CDR3 here is CASSIDRTSPQHF. The CDR3 nucleotides read TGTGCCAGTAGTATAGACAGAACCAGCCCCCAGCATTTT.

In DNA, the CDR3 is TGTGCCAGCAGCCCTATCGGACGGACCCCCTCCTACGAGCAGTACTTC. It translates to CASSPIGRTPSYEQYF. The chain couples TRBV11-2 to TRBJ2-7, with D uncertain. Trimming took 5 bases from V and 0 from J, leaving 17 bases between them. The CDR3 runs to 16 residues. CDR1 and CDR2 (germline): SGHAT, FQNNGV. Filled out from reference TRBV11-2 and TRBJ2-7, the complete variable domain reads EAGVAQSPRYKIIEKRQSVAFWCNPISGHATLYWYQQILGQGPKLLIQFQNNGVVDDSQLPKDRFSAERLKGVDSTLKIQPAKLEDSAVYLCASSPIGRTPSYEQYFGPGTRLTVT.

The rearrangement joins TRBV5-6 to TRBJ2-3, with 9 nucleotides matching TRBD1. Germline-derived CDR1 and CDR2 are SGHDT and YYEEEE. There are 17 residues in the CDR3. The V segment lost 2 bases and the J segment 6 bases; nucleotides outside the gene matches: 13. CDR3 nucleotides: TGTGCCAGCAGCTTTTACTTGACAGGGGGTATATCGGATACGCAGTATTTT. This gives the protein CASSFYLTGGISDTQYF.

The chain uses TRBV6-5 and TRBJ1-6, with 7 bases aligning to TRBD1. The CDR3 has 16 residues. Germline CDR1 MNHEY, CDR2 SVGAGI. The V gene end was trimmed by 0 bases and the J gene end by 5 bases; junction bases not matched to a gene: 4. This CDR3 is CASSYSSGTDNSPLHF. The CDR3 DNA is TGTGCCAGCAGTTACTCCTCCGGGACAGATAATTCACCCCTCCACTTT.

J is TRBJ1-3 and V is TRBV25-1; TRBD1 matches 11 bases. The CDR3 contains 18 residues. Trimming took 5 bases from V and 0 from J; bases not matched to a gene: 9. From germline, CDR1 is MGHDK and CDR2 SYGVNS. The chain's CDR3 is CASSSGTGGISSGNTIYF. CDR3 DNA sequence: TGTGCCAGCAGTTCCGGGACAGGGGGAATCAGCTCTGGAAACACCATATATTTT.

The CDR3 here is CASRLAGLAKNIQYF. Here the CDR3 DNA reads TGTGCCAGTCGTCTAGCGGGGTTAGCCAAAAACATTCAGTACTTC. The rearrangement uses TRBV19 and TRBJ2-4, with 9 positions matching TRBD2. The CDR3 runs 15 residues. Trimming took 8 bases from V and 0 from J; bases not matched to a gene: 5. Germline values: CDR1 LNHDA, CDR2 SQIVND (reference sequence).